This T cell receptor (beta chain) was identified in a study of OX40 agonist ivuxolimab in advanced cancers. Measured with immunoSEQ multiplex PCR; TCRdb has only the in-frame clones, and not every one. Among tens of thousands of clones listed, about 86% were seen once. V gave up 0 bases and J gave up 3 bases, with 9 bases separating them. CDR3 length: 15 residues. Germline lookup yields CDR1 LNHNV and CDR2 YYDKDF (reference sequence). The rearrangement joins TRBV15 to TRBJ1-5; weak D call: TRBD1 (5 bases). The specimen was CD4+ or CD8+ T cells sorted from blood, collected in a trial of the OX40 agonist ivuxolimab. The TCR sequence derives from an adult with an advanced solid tumor such as melanoma, head and neck, liver or kidney cancer. The CDR3 sequence: CATSRDTGLNQPQHF. The DNA of the CDR3 is TGTGCCACCAGCAGAGACACAGGCCTCAATCAGCCCCAGCATTTT.